Below are 10 T cell receptor beta chains sequenced from a single sample in a study of OX40 agonist ivuxolimab in advanced cancers. Clones were sequenced by immunoSEQ multiplex PCR, and TCRdb holds only the in-frame ones, with some missing. The repertoire holds approximately 80,000 clones, around 86% seen once, with 0.2% to 0.3% in the top ten. Source: CD4+ or CD8+ T cells sorted from blood, taken in a trial of the OX40 agonist ivuxolimab. Source of these receptors: an adult with an advanced solid tumor such as melanoma, head and neck, liver or kidney cancer.

V usage is TRBV7-9 and J usage is TRBJ2-5; 10 nucleotides align to TRBD2. Looked up from germline, CDR1 is SEHNR and CDR2 is FQNEAQ (reference sequence). The CDR3 has 15 amino acids. J was trimmed by 3 bases and V by 5 bases; bases with no gene match: 6. In DNA form, the CDR3 reads TGTGCCAGCAGCCCCCTAGCGGGAGTTGAAGAGACCCAGTACTTC. Protein: CASSPLAGVEETQYF.

This clone is a singleton in its sample. V is TRBV5-4 and J is TRBJ2-5; D gene ambiguous. Trimming pared 3 bases from V and 6 bases from J, leaving 15 bases between. Germline V lookup: CDR1 SGHNT, CDR2 YYREEE (reference sequence). The CDR3 covers 14 residues. Written as DNA, the CDR3 is TGTGCCAGCAGCTCCGACGTTGTGGGAAAGACCCAGTACTTC. As protein: CASSSDVVGKTQYF.

The gene calls are TRBV5-4 and TRBJ2-1; D tentatively fits TRBD1 or TRBD2 (6 bases each). The CDR3 runs to 12 residues. Looked up from germline, CDR1 is SGHNT and CDR2 is YYREEE (reference sequence). V lost 4 bases and J lost 10, with 12 bases in between. The CDR3 spells CASSHWGAEQFF. The CDR3 DNA reads TGTGCCAGCAGCCACTGGGGGGCAGAGCAGTTCTTC.

The chain recombines TRBV19 with TRBJ2-5; D is perhaps TRBD2 (5 bases). Looked up from germline, CDR1 is LNHDA and CDR2 is SQIVND (reference sequence). The CDR3 contains 14 residues. Trimming cost V 2 bases and J 5 bases, with 12 bases left between them. In DNA, the CDR3 is TGTGCCAGTAGTATAACGCCTAGCTCGGAGACCCAGTACTTC. Translated, it gives CASSITPSSETQYF.

The V and J genes are TRBV7-2 and TRBJ2-5, with TRBD2 matching over 15 bases. Germline CDR1 is SGHTA and CDR2 is FQGNSA. Trimming removed 5 bases from V and 5 bases from J; junction bases left unmatched: 3. The CDR3 consists of 15 residues. The CDR3 here is CASSPGTSGRETQYF. In DNA form, the CDR3 reads TGTGCCAGCAGCCCAGGGACTAGCGGGAGGGAGACCCAGTACTTC.

The table lists this clone with a few counts. The chain couples TRBV7-2 to TRBJ2-1, with D unclear. V lost 1 base and J lost 8, with 12 bases in between. Germline loops: CDR1 SGHTA, CDR2 FQGNSA. This CDR3 comprises 14 residues. The CDR3 nucleotides are TGTGCCAGCAGCTTAGGCCCTCCCGTGGATGAGCAGTTCTTC. Its translation: CASSLGPPVDEQFF.

The chain couples TRBV5-4 to TRBJ2-1; D not resolved. Germline V CDR1 and CDR2: SGHNT, YYREEE (reference sequence). V lost 5 bases and J lost 3, with 15 bases in between. The CDR3 runs to 15 residues. DNA of the CDR3: TGTGCCAGCAGATCGAACTTTCGGCGCTACAATGAGCAGTTCTTC. This sequence encodes CASRSNFRRYNEQFF.

In its sample, this clone was seen a few times. This rearrangement joins TRBV14 to TRBJ2-1; D may be TRBD2 (6 bases). This CDR3 region has 12 residues. Looked up from germline, CDR1 is SGHDN and CDR2 is FVKESK. Trimming removed 1 base at V and 10 bases at J, with 8 bases between. The CDR3 DNA sequence: TGTGCCAGCAGCCAAGTTGCGGGGGAGCAGTTCTTC. Amino acid sequence: CASSQVAGEQFF.

This chain joins TRBV7-3 and TRBJ2-3, with TRBD1 as a possible D gene (5 bases). The CDR3 is made up of 15 amino acids. Trimming took 1 base from V and 1 from J, leaving 9 bases between them. CDR1 is SGHTA, CDR2 FQGTGA, per germline. CDR3 sequence (DNA): TGTGCCAGCAGCTTAAACGGACACGGCACAGATACGCAGTATTTT. Translating it yields CASSLNGHGTDTQYF.

The gene calls are TRBV5-1 and TRBJ1-3; D uncertain. The CDR3 consists of 16 residues. Germline CDR1 is SGHRS and CDR2 is YFSETQ. V lost 2 bases and J lost 3, with 15 bases in between. CDR3 protein: CASSLRTDGGGNTIYF. CDR3 sequence (DNA): TGCGCCAGCAGCTTACGAACCGACGGCGGTGGAAACACCATATATTTT.